This T cell receptor (beta chain) originates from a study of CD8 T cells in Susac syndrome. Sequencing of TCR beta was undertaken in CD8+ and CD4+ T cells derived from blood. Those who served as multiple sclerosis controls were treatment-naive patients with stable or active relapsing-remitting disease. The CD8+ and CD4+ T cells were negatively isolated, with the TEMRA cells enriched by FACS. V was shortened by 3 bases and J by 4 bases, with 13 bases between the two germline ends. This CDR3 has 15 residues. CDR1 and CDR2 (germline): SEHNR, FQNEAQ (reference sequence). Random hexamers served to reverse transcribe roughly 0.45 to 1 ug RNA. TCR beta CDR3 was amplified by immunoSEQ covering 54 Vbeta and 13 Jbeta. TCRdb reanalysed the immunoSEQ multiplex PCR reads using MiXCR and keeps one entry per CDR3 protein. The profile shows some 140,000 distinct CDR3 sequences, approximately 79% of them singletons.

This TCR came from a human donor with multiple sclerosis. The chain links TRBV7-9 to TRBJ2-1; D remains unclear. The sequenced sample consisted of CD8+ T cells from PBMCs. CDR3 amino acids: CASSLLIVGYNEQFF. In DNA form, the CDR3 reads TGTGCCAGCAGCTTGCTGATTGTCGGTTACAATGAGCAGTTCTTC.